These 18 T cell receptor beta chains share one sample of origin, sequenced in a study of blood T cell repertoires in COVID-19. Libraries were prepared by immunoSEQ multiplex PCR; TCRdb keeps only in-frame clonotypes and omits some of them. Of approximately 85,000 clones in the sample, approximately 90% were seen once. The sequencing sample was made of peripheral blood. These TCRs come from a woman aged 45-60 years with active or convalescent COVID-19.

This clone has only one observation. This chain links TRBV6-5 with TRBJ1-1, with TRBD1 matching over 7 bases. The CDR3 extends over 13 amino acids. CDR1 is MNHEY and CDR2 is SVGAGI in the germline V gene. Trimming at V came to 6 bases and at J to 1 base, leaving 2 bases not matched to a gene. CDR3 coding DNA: TGTGCCAGCAGCGGACAGGCGAACACTGAAGCTTTCTTT. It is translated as CASSGQANTEAFF.

In DNA form, the CDR3 reads TGTGCCAGCAGCCAAGACCTTAACTATGGCTACACCTTC. Translation gives CASSQDLNYGYTF. The chain has TRBV14 and TRBJ1-2; D is undetermined. CDR3 size: 13 residues. Per germline, CDR1 SGHDN and CDR2 FVKESK. V shed 0 bases and J shed 1 base, with 3 bases lying between them.

As DNA, the CDR3 is TGTGCCAGTAGTAACACCAGGACTGCCACAACTAATGAAAAACTGTTTTTT. The encoded protein is CASSNTRTATTNEKLFF. The chain recombines TRBV19 with TRBJ1-4; D uncertain. Germline V CDR1 and CDR2: LNHDA, SQIVND (reference sequence). The CDR3 runs to 17 residues. V was clipped by 4 bases and J by 0 bases, with 15 bases between them.

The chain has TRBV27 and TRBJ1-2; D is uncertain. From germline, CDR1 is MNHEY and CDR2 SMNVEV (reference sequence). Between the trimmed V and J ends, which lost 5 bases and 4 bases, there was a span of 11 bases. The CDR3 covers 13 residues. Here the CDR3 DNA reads TGTGCCAGCAGTGGGAGGGTAGGCTATGGCTACACCTTC. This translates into CASSGRVGYGYTF.

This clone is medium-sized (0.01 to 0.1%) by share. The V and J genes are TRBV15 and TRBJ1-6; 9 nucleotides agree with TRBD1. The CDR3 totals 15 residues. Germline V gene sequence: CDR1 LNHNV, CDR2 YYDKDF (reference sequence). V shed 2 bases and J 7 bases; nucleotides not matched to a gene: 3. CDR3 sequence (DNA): TGTGCCACCAGCAGAACCGGGACAGGGAATTCACCCCTCCACTTT. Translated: CATSRTGTGNSPLHF.

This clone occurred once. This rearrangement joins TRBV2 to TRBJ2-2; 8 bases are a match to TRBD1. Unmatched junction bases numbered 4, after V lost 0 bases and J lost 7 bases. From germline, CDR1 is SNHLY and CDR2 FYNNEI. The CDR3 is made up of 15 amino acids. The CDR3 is CASSEARGRNGELFF. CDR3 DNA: TGTGCCAGCAGTGAAGCCAGGGGGCGCAACGGGGAGCTGTTTTTT.

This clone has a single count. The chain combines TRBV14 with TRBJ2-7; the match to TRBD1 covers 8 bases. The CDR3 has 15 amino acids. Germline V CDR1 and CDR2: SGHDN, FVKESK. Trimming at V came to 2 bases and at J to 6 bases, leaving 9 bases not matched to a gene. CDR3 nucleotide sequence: TGTGCCAGCAGCCAATCGGGACAGGTACCTCTCGAGCAGTACTTC. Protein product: CASSQSGQVPLEQYF. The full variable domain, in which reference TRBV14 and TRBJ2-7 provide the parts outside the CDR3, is EAGVTQFPSHSVIEKGQTVTLRCDPISGHDNLYWYRRVMGKEIKFLLHFVKESKQDESGMPNNRFLAERTGGTYSTLKVQPAELEDSGVYFCASSQSGQVPLEQYFGPGTRLTVT.

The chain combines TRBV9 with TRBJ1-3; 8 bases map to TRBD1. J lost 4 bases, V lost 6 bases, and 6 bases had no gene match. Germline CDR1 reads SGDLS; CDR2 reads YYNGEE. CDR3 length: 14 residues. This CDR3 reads CASTVGDRGNTIYF. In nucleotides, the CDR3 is TGTGCCAGCACCGTTGGGGACAGGGGAAACACCATATATTTT.

CDR3: CASSLGPANYGYTF. The CDR3, as DNA: TGTGCCAGCAGCTTAGGGCCGGCTAACTATGGCTACACCTTC. The chain couples TRBV7-3 to TRBJ1-2; D remains ambiguous. The CDR3 is 14 residues long. V was cut by 2 bases and J by 0 bases, with 7 bases left in between. From germline, CDR1 is SGHTA and CDR2 FQGTGA.

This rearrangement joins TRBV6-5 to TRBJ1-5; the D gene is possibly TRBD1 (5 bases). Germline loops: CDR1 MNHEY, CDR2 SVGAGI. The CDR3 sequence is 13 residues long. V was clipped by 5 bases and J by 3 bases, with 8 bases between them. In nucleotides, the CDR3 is TGTGCCAGCAGTCGACAGCTCAATCAGCCCCAGCATTTT. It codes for CASSRQLNQPQHF.

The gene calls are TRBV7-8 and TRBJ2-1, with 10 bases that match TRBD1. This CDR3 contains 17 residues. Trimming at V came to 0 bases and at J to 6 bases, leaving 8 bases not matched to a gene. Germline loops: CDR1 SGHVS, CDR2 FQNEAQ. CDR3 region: CASSLASGGQGINEQFF. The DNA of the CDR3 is TGTGCCAGCAGCTTAGCGTCCGGGGGACAGGGGATCAATGAGCAGTTCTTC.

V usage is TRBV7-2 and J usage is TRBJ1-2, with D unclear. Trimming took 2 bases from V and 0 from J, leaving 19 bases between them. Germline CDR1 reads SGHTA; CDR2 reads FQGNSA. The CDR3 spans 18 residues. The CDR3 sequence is CASSLNSASRRSNYGYTF. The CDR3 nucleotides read TGTGCCAGCAGCTTAAATTCGGCGAGCCGCAGGTCTAACTATGGCTACACCTTC.

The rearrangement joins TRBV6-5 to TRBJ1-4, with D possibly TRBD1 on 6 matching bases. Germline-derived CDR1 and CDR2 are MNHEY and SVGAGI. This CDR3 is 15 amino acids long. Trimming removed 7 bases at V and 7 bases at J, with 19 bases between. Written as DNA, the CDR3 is TGTGCCAGCAAACCCCGCCGGGGGGCAGGTGAAAAACTGTTTTTT. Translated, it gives CASKPRRGAGEKLFF.

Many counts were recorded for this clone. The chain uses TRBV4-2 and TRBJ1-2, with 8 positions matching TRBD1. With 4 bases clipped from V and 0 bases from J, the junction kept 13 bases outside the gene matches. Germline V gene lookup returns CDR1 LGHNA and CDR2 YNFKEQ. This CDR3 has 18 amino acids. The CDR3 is CASSLIEDRAVANYGYTF. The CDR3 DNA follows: TGTGCCAGCAGCCTAATCGAGGACAGGGCAGTGGCTAACTATGGCTACACCTTC.

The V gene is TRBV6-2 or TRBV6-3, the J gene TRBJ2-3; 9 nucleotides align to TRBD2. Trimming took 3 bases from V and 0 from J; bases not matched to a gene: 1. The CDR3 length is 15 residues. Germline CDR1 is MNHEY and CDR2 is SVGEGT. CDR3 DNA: TGTGCCAGCAGTTATCTAGCGGGAAGCACAGATACGCAGTATTTT. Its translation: CASSYLAGSTDTQYF.

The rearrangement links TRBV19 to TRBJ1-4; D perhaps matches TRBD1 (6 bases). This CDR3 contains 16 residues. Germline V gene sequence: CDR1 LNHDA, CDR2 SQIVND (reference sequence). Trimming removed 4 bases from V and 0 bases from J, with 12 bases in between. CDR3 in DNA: TGTGCCAGTAGTAAGGACAGTTTTGCAACTAATGAAAAACTGTTTTTT. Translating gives CASSKDSFATNEKLFF.

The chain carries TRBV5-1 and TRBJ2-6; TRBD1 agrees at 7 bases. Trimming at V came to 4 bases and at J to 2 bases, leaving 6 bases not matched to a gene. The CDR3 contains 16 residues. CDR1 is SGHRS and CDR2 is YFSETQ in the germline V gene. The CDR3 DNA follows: TGCGCCAGCAGCCTCGGGACAGCTACTGGGGCCAACGTCCTGACTTTC. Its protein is CASSLGTATGANVLTF.

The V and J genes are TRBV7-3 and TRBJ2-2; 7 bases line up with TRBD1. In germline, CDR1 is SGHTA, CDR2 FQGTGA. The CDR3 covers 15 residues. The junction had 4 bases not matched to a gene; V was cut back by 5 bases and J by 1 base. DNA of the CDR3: TGTGCCAGCAGCCAGAGGGACAGGAACACCGGGGAGCTGTTTTTT. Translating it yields CASSQRDRNTGELFF.